This T cell receptor beta chain was found in a study of blood T cell repertoires in COVID-19 (dated by TCRdb to the early 2020s). General notes on the study: For ImmuneRACE Cohort 3, a participant was defined as recovered based on two consecutive negative NP/OP PCR tests, clearance by a healthcare professional, or resolution of symptoms. Samples from collaborators originated in the United States, Italy and Spain and spanned both the acute and convalescent phases of COVID-19. The prospective study material was composed of cDNA or gDNA derived from T cells, B-cell-depleted T cells, or PBMCs. Subjects who had been exposed to COVID-19, were actively infected with it, or had recovered from it provided the deeply sampled blood TCRbeta repertoires that made up the dataset. The repertoires were made available in a free public database intended to serve as a resource for research on the immune response to SARS-CoV-2. Samples were obtained from the ongoing ImmuneRACE study (first 160 participants) and from 950 to 1,500 subjects provided by 6 global collaborators. The sample metadata nearly always contained a de-identified subject ID, COVID-19 status, age in years and sex. Where available, HLA class I and class II types were obtained from metadata supplied by the sample provider rather than from assay-based typing.

Sequences SGHRS (CDR1) and YFSETQ (CDR2) are obtained from the germline V gene. For this chain, trimming is 4 bases at the V end and 7 bases at the J end, and the number of junction bases without a gene match is 7. From its cysteine to its phenylalanine, the CDR3 spans 15 amino acids. Kept here is only the CDR3 DNA, which spans 45 bases and is read in frame from base 1. TCRbeta CDR3 regions were amplified from genomic DNA by means of the immunoSEQ Assay, a bias-controlled multiplex PCR. In the source study's methods: The number of nucleated cells in each sample was estimated by amplification of reference gene primers within the assay. To quantify the absolute abundance of each unique TCRbeta CDR3 rearrangement, sequence reads were collapsed and filtered. For each sample, productive Simpson clonality was calculated as the square root of Simpson's diversity index over productive rearrangements. This is the immuneACCESS table as TCRdb keeps it, with only in-frame sequences that have V and J called. A part of the clones is gone; compared with another copy, unresolved V genes explain less than half, and the rest is unexplained. The DNA gave D and trimming, while V, J and clone size come from that table. For this sample the table gives under 400,000 clones, of which 70% to 90% were detected only once. The ten largest clones represent roughly 2% of the sample.

In the prospective study, participants were roughly 18 to 95 years old, resided in approximately 22 geographic areas of the United States, and were enrolled through a virtual design. In the prospective study, participants were assigned to cohorts based on the clinical history participants reported in a screening survey and a study questionnaire. In the prospective study, whole blood, serum and a nasopharyngeal or oropharyngeal swab were collected from each participant by mobile phlebotomists. Participants in the prospective study had the option to provide additional blood draws and questionnaires over an approximately 2-month period. Before DNA extraction, prospective study blood samples were shipped either frozen or at room temperature. The paper as a whole reports these results and caveats: Clinical and demographic metadata were provided uncurated, with the amount varying by source and participant.

As concerns this clone: There is no known antigen for this receptor. Per-base quality was not reported, and no clone a single base away is much larger than it.

The chain is made from TRBV5-1 and TRBJ2-4; 11 bases in the middle match TRBD1. The sequenced sample consisted of PBMCs or T cells enriched from blood (not recorded which). The receptor was derived from a man aged 40-49 years in a cohort exposed to, infected with or recovered from COVID-19 (not recorded which). The DNA reads as follows: TGCGCCAGCAGCGACGGACAGGGGGCGGTGAACATTCAGTACTTC. Protein translation: CASSDGQGAVNIQYF.